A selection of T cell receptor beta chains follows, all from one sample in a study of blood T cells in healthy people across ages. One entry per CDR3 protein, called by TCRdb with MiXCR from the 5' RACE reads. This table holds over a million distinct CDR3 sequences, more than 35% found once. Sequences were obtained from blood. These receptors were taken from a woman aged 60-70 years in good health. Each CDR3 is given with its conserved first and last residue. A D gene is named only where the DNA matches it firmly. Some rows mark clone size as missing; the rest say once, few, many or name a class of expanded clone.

TGCAGTGCTAGCGCGCCGACGGGACTAGCGGTAGGGGCCCAGTACTTC	CSASAPTGLAVGAQYF	.	TRBV20-1	TRBD2	TRBJ2-5
TGTGCCAGCAGTTACGGTTTAGCGTCCAATGAGCAGTTCTTC	CASSYGLASNEQFF	few	TRBV6-7	.	TRBJ2-1
TGCGCCAGCAGCCAAGACAGAACAAATGAAGAGACCCAGTACTTC	CASSQDRTNEETQYF	many	TRBV4-1	.	TRBJ2-5
TGTGCCAGCAGCAAAGAAAAAGGGGAGCTGTTTTTT	CASSKEKGELFF	.	TRBV7-3	.	TRBJ2-2
TGTGCCAGCAGCTTTGACTCACCTGGGGCCAACGTCCTGACTTTC	CASSFDSPGANVLTF	few	TRBV13	.	TRBJ2-6
TGTGCCAGCAGCTTGGACAGAGAATACGAGCAGTACTTC	CASSLDREYEQYF	.	TRBV5-4	.	TRBJ2-7
TGTGCCAGCAGCAAGTCCGGGACAGGGCATTATGGCTACACCTTC	CASSKSGTGHYGYTF	.	TRBV5-5	TRBD1	TRBJ1-2
TGTGCCAGCACAGAGGGTACCACAGATACGCAGTATTTT	CASTEGTTDTQYF	.	TRBV2	.	TRBJ2-3
TGCAGTGCTAGAGATAGTGCGAAGGGGGCGGGATCTAACTCCTACAATGAGCAGTTCTTC	CSARDSAKGAGSNSYNEQFF	many	TRBV20-1	.	TRBJ2-1
TGTGCCATCGGTGTACAAGCGGGGGCCCTCGATGAGCAGTTCTTC	CAIGVQAGALDEQFF	.	TRBV10-3	TRBD2	TRBJ2-1
TGCGCCAGCAGCTTGGGACCGGGGGCGCTCGGCGAGCAGTACTTC	CASSLGPGALGEQYF	.	TRBV5-1	.	TRBJ2-7
TGTGCCAGCAGTTTTCGCAGGTGGGACAGACTGTACGAGCAGTACTTC	CASSFRRWDRLYEQYF	.	TRBV28	TRBD1	TRBJ2-7
TGTGCCATCAGTGTACCCAAAACGAACCCGGGACAGGGGGCGCGTGAGCAGTACTTC	CAISVPKTNPGQGAREQYF	.	TRBV10-3	TRBD1	TRBJ2-7
TGTGCCAGCAGTTTATCGAGGGACAGGGGGGCCAATGAGCAGTTCTTC	CASSLSRDRGANEQFF	.	TRBV27	TRBD1	TRBJ2-1
TGCGCCAGCAGCCAAGAAGGGGACTCCCAAGAGACCCAGTACTTC	CASSQEGDSQETQYF	.	TRBV4-3	.	TRBJ2-5
TGTGCCAGCCTAGGGAGCGGTGGGAATGAGCAGTTCTTC	CASLGSGGNEQFF	few	TRBV27	.	TRBJ2-1
TGCGCCAGCAGCTTGGATTGGCGAAGAAGCCCGAGGAGTGCGCAGTATTTT	CASSLDWRRSPRSAQYF	.	TRBV5-1	.	TRBJ2-3
TGTGCCAGCAGGGATATGGCGACTAATGAAAAACTGTTTTTT	CASRDMATNEKLFF	.	TRBV2	.	TRBJ1-4
TGCAGTGCTAACCTGCTGGCGGGAAGGACAGATACGCAGTATTTT	CSANLLAGRTDTQYF	.	TRBV20-1	.	TRBJ2-3
TGCAGCGTCCGGGACAGGGGTACCTACGAGCAGTACTTC	CSVRDRGTYEQYF	.	TRBV29-1	TRBD1	TRBJ2-7
TGTGCCAGCAGTGCCCTTAGCGGGAGAGGCGATGAGCAGTTCTTC	CASSALSGRGDEQFF	.	TRBV6-2/TRBV6-3	TRBD2	TRBJ2-1
TGTGCCACCAGCAGAGAGTTGAGCGGCCAAGAGACCCAGTACTTC	CATSRELSGQETQYF	.	TRBV15	.	TRBJ2-5
TGTGCCAGCAGGGAGATAGATATATATCAGCCCCAGCATTTT	CASREIDIYQPQHF	.	TRBV6-2/TRBV6-3	.	TRBJ1-5
TGTGCCAGCATTGGGGGACAGGGGGAGTATAATTCACCCCTCCACTTT	CASIGGQGEYNSPLHF	.	TRBV2	TRBD1	TRBJ1-6
TGTGCCAGCAGCTTACGCTGGATCTACGAGCAGTACTTC	CASSLRWIYEQYF	.	TRBV7-2	.	TRBJ2-7
TGTGCCAGCAGGGAAAGCGGGAGGTCCTCCTACGAGCAGTACTTC	CASRESGRSSYEQYF	few	TRBV28	TRBD2	TRBJ2-7
TGCAGCGTCGACGGAGGGACACGGGGGACCCAGTACTTC	CSVDGGTRGTQYF	.	TRBV29-1	.	TRBJ2-5
TGTGCCAGCAGCCACGGACTAGAAGGTCACGAGCAGTACTTC	CASSHGLEGHEQYF	.	TRBV4-2	TRBD2	TRBJ2-7
TGTGCCAGCAGCCCCGGACAGGGTGGTCGCAATCAGCCCCAGCATTTT	CASSPGQGGRNQPQHF	few	TRBV9	TRBD1	TRBJ1-5
TGTGCCTGGAGTGTACAAGATGTGGAGACCCAGTACTTC	CAWSVQDVETQYF	.	TRBV30	.	TRBJ2-5
TGCAGCGTTGAATTAGCGGGAGTCTCGTACGAGCAGTACTTC	CSVELAGVSYEQYF	few	TRBV29-1	TRBD2	TRBJ2-7
TGCAGTGCTAGACAGCCGTCTAGCACAGATACGCAGTATTTT	CSARQPSSTDTQYF	once	TRBV20-1	.	TRBJ2-3
TGTGCCATCAGTGAGTCATTTGGCGGGACGACTTACAATGAGCAGTTCTTC	CAISESFGGTTYNEQFF	.	TRBV10-3	.	TRBJ2-1
TGCGCCAGCAGCGAACTAGCGGGAGTTTCTTACGAGCAGTACTTC	CASSELAGVSYEQYF	few	TRBV5-1	TRBD2	TRBJ2-7
TGTGCCAGCACCCGGGGAGGAGAGACCCAGTACTTC	CASTRGGETQYF	.	TRBV6-1	.	TRBJ2-5
TGTGCCAGCAGTTCCCGAGGGACGTACCAAGAGACCCAGTACTTC	CASSSRGTYQETQYF	.	TRBV12-3/TRBV12-4	.	TRBJ2-5
TGTGCCAGCAGTGTAGAGGGGTACAATGAGCAGTTCTTC	CASSVEGYNEQFF	.	TRBV27	.	TRBJ2-1
TGTGCCAGCAGCCTAGGGGGGGCTAGCGATTACAATGAGCAGTTCTTC	CASSLGGASDYNEQFF	.	TRBV11-3	.	TRBJ2-1
TGCGCCAGCAATACCGGGACTAAATCTTACGAGCAGTACTTC	CASNTGTKSYEQYF	few	TRBV10-2	TRBD2	TRBJ2-7
TGTGCCAGCAGCCAGGGCGGGGAGCTGTTTTTT	CASSQGGELFF	few	TRBV7-2	.	TRBJ2-2
TGTGCCAGCACCTCCGGGACCCGGGCGCGGGGGCAGTTCTTC	CASTSGTRARGQFF	.	TRBV12-3/TRBV12-4	.	TRBJ2-1
TGTGCCAGCAACGGATTCAGGGTCCAAGGCGATGAGCAGTTCTTC	CASNGFRVQGDEQFF	.	TRBV2	.	TRBJ2-1
TGCAGTGCTACCTTGAACAGGGCCACGGGTCAGCCCCAGCATTTT	CSATLNRATGQPQHF	few	TRBV20-1	.	TRBJ1-5
TGCAGTGCTTCCCAGTGGAGCAATCAGCCCCAGCATTTT	CSASQWSNQPQHF	.	TRBV20-1	.	TRBJ1-5
TGTGCCAGCAGCTTGGTTAGCGGCCTAGCGAAAGAGACCCAGTACTTC	CASSLVSGLAKETQYF	.	TRBV5-4	.	TRBJ2-5
TGTGCCAGCAGCTTAGTGGTCAGTTCGGAGACCCAGTACTTC	CASSLVVSSETQYF	.	TRBV7-9	.	TRBJ2-5
TGCAGTGCCTCGGGACTAGCGTTCTCCTACGAGCAGTACTTC	CSASGLAFSYEQYF	few	TRBV20-1	TRBD2	TRBJ2-7
TGCAGTGCTACTGCTGGCACAGATACGCAGTATTTT	CSATAGTDTQYF	few	TRBV20-1	.	TRBJ2-3
TGTGCCAGCAGCGGCAGTATGTCTGGGGCCAACGTCCTGACTTTC	CASSGSMSGANVLTF	many	TRBV9	.	TRBJ2-6
TGTGCCATCAGTGAGTCCGCCAGTTATAGATCACCCCTCCACTTT	CAISESASYRSPLHF	.	TRBV10-3	.	TRBJ1-6
TGTGCCAGCATCTTACAGGAAGGGGATGAGCAGTTCTTC	CASILQEGDEQFF	.	TRBV6-6	.	TRBJ2-1
TGTGCCTGGATAGCTAGCGGGGCCGATACGCAGTATTTT	CAWIASGADTQYF	.	TRBV30	TRBD2	TRBJ2-3
TGTGCCAGCAGCCAAAAAAGGGCAGGTGGAGATACGCAGTATTTT	CASSQKRAGGDTQYF	few	TRBV4-2	.	TRBJ2-3